This T cell receptor (beta chain) originates from a study of cytomegalovirus exposure and HLA in healthy donors. Overall study results and limits: Listed as cytomegalovirus-associated were over 150 TCR beta chains. The dataset shows that most TCR sequences were rare, while some public TCRs occurred in many donors.

About this clone itself: Antigen: not known.

Clones were read by immunoSEQ multiplex PCR, and TCRdb kept only the in-frame ones, dropping some. The sample lists 150,000 to 200,000 clones, about 81% occurring once. V lost 2 bases, J lost 5 bases, and 14 bases lay in between. Germline-derived CDR1 and CDR2 are SGHDT and YYEEEE. CDR3 length: 15 amino acids. The TCR was taken from a woman between 25 and 40 years old in good health and CMV-seronegative. The chain links TRBV5-6 to TRBJ1-5; D is undetermined. Material for sequencing was PBMCs. The CDR3 loop is CASSLWSRLHQPQHF. CDR3 nucleotide sequence: TGTGCCAGCAGCTTATGGAGCAGACTACATCAGCCCCAGCATTTT.